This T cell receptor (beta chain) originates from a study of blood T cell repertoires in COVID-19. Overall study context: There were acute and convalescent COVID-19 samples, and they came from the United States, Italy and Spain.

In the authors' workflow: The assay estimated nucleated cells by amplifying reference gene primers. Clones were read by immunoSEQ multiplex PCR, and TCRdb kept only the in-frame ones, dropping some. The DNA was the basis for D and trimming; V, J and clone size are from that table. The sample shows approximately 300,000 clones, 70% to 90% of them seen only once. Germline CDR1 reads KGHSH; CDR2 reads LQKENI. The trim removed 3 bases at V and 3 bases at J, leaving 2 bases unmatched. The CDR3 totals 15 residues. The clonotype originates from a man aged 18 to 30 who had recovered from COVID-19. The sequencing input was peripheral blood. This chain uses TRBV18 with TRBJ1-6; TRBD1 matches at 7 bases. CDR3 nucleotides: TGTGCCAGCTCACCGCGGGACAGCTATAATTCACCCCTCCACTTT. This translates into CASSPRDSYNSPLHF.